These 20 T cell receptor beta chains were all obtained from the same sample, sequenced in a study of early T cells in non-severe SARS-CoV-2 infection (dated by TCRdb to 2020 to 2022). The library was produced with 5' RACE. The sequencer listed for this sample is NextSeq 500. The public reads were run again by TCRdb, first through fastp at Q25 and then through MiXCR, and only productive beta chains were kept. Here each entry gathers all rows of one CDR3 protein and keeps the most common genes and DNA. This sample has about 94,000 distinct CDR3 sequences in its table, and about 13% of those were observed once. The ten largest clonotypes hold around 2% of the sample. The sequencing input was whole blood. The receptor set was obtained from an adult who was a healthcare worker with PCR-confirmed SARS-CoV-2 infection or an uninfected control (not recorded which).

This clonotype was detected ten times or more. V usage is TRBV6-2 or TRBV6-3 and J usage is TRBJ1-1; 7 nucleotides agree with TRBD1. Germline-derived CDR1 and CDR2 are MNHEY and SVGEGT. The CDR3 is 15 amino acids. J lost 4 bases, V lost 6 bases, and 11 bases had no gene match. CDR3 DNA sequence: TGTGCCAGCAGGCTTCGACAGGGATGGGGCACTGAAGCTTTCTTT. Translation gives CASRLRQGWGTEAFF.

The chain carries TRBV6-6 and TRBJ1-3, with 8 bases identical to TRBD1. The CDR3 totals 19 residues. From germline, CDR1 is MNHNY and CDR2 SVGAGI (reference sequence). Trimming took 7 bases from V and 3 from J; bases not matched to a gene: 20. DNA of the CDR3: TGTGCCAGCAACCAACTTAGACAGGGGTCCAGATCAGGTGGAAACACCATATATTTT. This codes for CASNQLRQGSRSGGNTIYF.

This clonotype was recorded many times. This chain links TRBV29-1 with TRBJ1-1; tentatively, D is TRBD1 (5 bases). V gave up 4 bases and J gave up 5 bases, with 17 bases separating them. Germline loops: CDR1 SQVTM, CDR2 ANQGSEA. This CDR3 region has 14 residues. The CDR3 region is CSVAGPRPRTEAFF. CDR3 bases: TGCAGCGTTGCGGGACCCCGACCGAGGACTGAAGCTTTCTTT.

This clonotype was recorded many times. The V call is TRBV7-6, the J call TRBJ2-1; D is unclear. The CDR3 has 13 amino acids. Germline loops: CDR1 SGHVS, CDR2 FNYEAQ. Trimming shortened V by 3 bases and J by 6 bases, and 9 bases separated the two germline ends. CDR3 coding DNA: TGTGCCAGCAGCTTTGCCCCGGGCAATGAGCAGTTCTTC. It encodes CASSFAPGNEQFF. Drawing the rest from reference TRBV7-6 and TRBJ2-1, the complete variable domain is GAGVSQSPRYKVTKRGQDVALRCDPISGHVSLYWYRQALGQGPEFLTYFNYEAQQDKSGLPNDRFSAERPEGSISTLTIQRTEQRDSAMYRCASSFAPGNEQFFGPGTRLTVL.

At least ten counts were recorded for this clonotype. The rearrangement uses TRBV12-3 or TRBV12-4 and TRBJ2-7; D gene ambiguous. The CDR3 consists of 12 residues. Trimming took 6 bases from V and 2 from J, leaving 8 bases between them. In DNA, the CDR3 is TGTGCCAGCAGCCCCGGCCCCTACGAGCAGTACTTC. This gives the protein CASSPGPYEQYF.

This clonotype occurred a few times. This rearrangement joins TRBV20-1 to TRBJ2-7, with D perhaps assigned TRBD1 or TRBD2 (5 bases each). This CDR3 contains 12 residues. Trimming stripped 3 bases from V and 2 bases from J, with 8 bases between. CDR1 DFQATT and CDR2 SNEGSKA come from the germline V gene (reference sequence). CDR3 sequence reads: CSASGATYEQYF. The CDR3 DNA reads TGCAGTGCTAGCGGGGCGACCTACGAGCAGTACTTC.

V usage is TRBV29-1 and J usage is TRBJ2-1; tentatively, D is TRBD1 or TRBD2 (6 bases each). The V gene's germline CDR1 is SQVTM and CDR2 ANQGSEA. This CDR3 region has 14 residues. Trimming took off 6 bases at V and 2 bases at J, with 14 bases between the two ends. The CDR3 reads CSVAAGEAYNEQFF. The CDR3 DNA follows: TGCAGCGTAGCAGCAGGGGAGGCCTACAATGAGCAGTTCTTC.

This clonotype has a count of ten or more. The chain carries TRBV7-9 and TRBJ1-1; D ambiguous. The V gene lost 4 bases and the J gene lost 6 bases, with 12 bases spanning the gap. The CDR3 is 13 amino acids. Looked up from germline, CDR1 is SEHNR and CDR2 is FQNEAQ (reference sequence). CDR3 loop: CASSYKGRAEAFF. The DNA of the CDR3 is TGTGCCAGCAGCTATAAAGGGAGGGCTGAAGCTTTCTTT.

A note on this clonotype: Likely a read error: the CDR3 ends without its conserved phenylalanine or tryptophan. The chain joins TRBV27 to TRBJ2-5; D is perhaps TRBD1 (6 bases). V lost 7 bases, J lost 1 base, and 10 bases lay in between. The CDR3 has 13 residues. CDR1 is MNHEY and CDR2 is SMNVEV in the germline V gene (reference sequence). The CDR3 protein is CASMLRGQETQYY. The CDR3 coding sequence is TGTGCCAGCATGCTCAGGGGCCAAGAGACCCAGTACTAC.

In this sample, this clonotype turned up a few times. The V gene is TRBV12-3 or TRBV12-4, the J gene TRBJ2-2, with 12 bases that match TRBD2. The CDR3 contains 17 residues. V shed 3 bases and J 2 bases; nucleotides not matched to a gene: 4. CDR3 loop: CASSFPGLAGNTGELFF. CDR3 in DNA: TGTGCCAGCAGTTTCCCGGGACTAGCGGGTAACACCGGGGAGCTGTTTTTT.

The chain employs TRBV28 and TRBJ2-7, with D unclear. From germline, CDR1 is MDHEN and CDR2 SYDVKM. The CDR3 extends over 14 amino acids. V lost 7 bases, J lost 7 bases, and 20 bases lay in between. CDR3 coding DNA: TGTGCCAGCACCCAACTCCCCACGGTGCGGGAGCAGTACTTC. Translating it yields CASTQLPTVREQYF.

The genes are TRBV20-1 and TRBJ2-7; perhaps TRBD1 as D (6 bases). The CDR3 extends over 14 amino acids. Germline CDR1 DFQATT, CDR2 SNEGSKA (reference sequence). Trimming removed 4 bases at V and 0 bases at J, with 13 bases between. This CDR3 is CSAIKTTGSYEQYF. The DNA for the CDR3 is TGCAGTGCTATAAAGACGACAGGCTCCTACGAGCAGTACTTC.

V usage is TRBV29-1 and J usage is TRBJ1-2; TRBD1 agrees at 12 bases. CDR3 length: 16 residues. The V and J ends lost 6 bases and 1 base, in that order; junction bases with no gene match: 9. CDR1 is SQVTM, CDR2 ANQGSEA, per germline. The CDR3 sequence is CSVAGTGGRSNYGYTF. The CDR3, as DNA: TGCAGCGTAGCGGGGACAGGGGGCAGAAGTAACTATGGCTACACCTTC.

This clonotype has ten or more counts. V gene TRBV28 combines with J gene TRBJ1-1; D is perhaps TRBD1 (6 bases). Germline CDR1 is MDHEN and CDR2 is SYDVKM. Trimming removed 4 bases from V and 0 bases from J, with 12 bases in between. The CDR3 sequence is 15 residues long. CDR3 region: CASSSQTGMNTEAFF. The DNA of the CDR3 is TGTGCCAGCAGTTCGCAGACAGGTATGAACACTGAAGCTTTCTTT.

The rearrangement links TRBV5-6 to TRBJ2-1; 7 nucleotides align to TRBD1. The V segment lost 3 bases and the J segment 12 bases; nucleotides outside the gene matches: 6. This CDR3 comprises 12 residues. Germline CDR1 is SGHDT and CDR2 is YYEEEE. CDR3 sequence: CASSYTGVGQFF. Here the CDR3 DNA reads TGTGCCAGCAGCTACACAGGGGTCGGGCAGTTCTTC.

This clonotype was found a few times. The CDR3 loop is CSGTGANTGELFF. CDR3 nucleotide sequence: TGCAGTGGGACAGGGGCTAACACCGGGGAGCTGTTTTTT. The gene calls are TRBV20-1 and TRBJ2-2; 9 nucleotides align to TRBD1. V was clipped by 7 bases and J by 2 bases; unmatched bases: 2. The CDR3 covers 13 residues. Germline CDR1 reads DFQATT; CDR2 reads SNEGSKA (reference sequence).

The chain is built from TRBV28 and TRBJ2-1, with 7 bases that match TRBD1. J lost 7 bases, V lost 3 bases, and 9 bases had no gene match. Germline V gene data show CDR1 as MDHEN and CDR2 as SYDVKM. The CDR3 loop spans 15 amino acids. The CDR3 nucleotides read TGTGCCAGCAGTTTGGGGCGACAGGGCGAAAATGAGCAGTTCTTC. This encodes CASSLGRQGENEQFF.

The chain is built from TRBV29-1 and TRBJ2-2, with D unclear. Germline assignment: CDR1 SQVTM and CDR2 ANQGSEA. The length of the CDR3 is 13 residues. The germline V and J ends were trimmed by 5 bases and 6 bases, with 13 bases remaining between them. The CDR3 DNA sequence: TGCAGCGTTAGGATCTCCTTATCCGGGGAGCTGTTTTTT. Residues: CSVRISLSGELFF.

The rearrangement joins TRBV29-1 to TRBJ1-2, with D uncertain. There are 12 residues in the CDR3. Deletions cut 7 bases from V and 4 bases from J, with 13 bases between. Germline CDR1 SQVTM, CDR2 ANQGSEA. CDR3 sequence (DNA): TGCAGCGGACATGGAGGCGCCTATGGCTACACCTTC. Its protein product is CSGHGGAYGYTF.

The table lists this clonotype with many counts. The chain carries TRBV11-2 and TRBJ2-2, with TRBD1 as a possible D gene (6 bases). The V end lost 8 bases, the J end lost 0 bases, and 16 bases lay between the germline ends. This CDR3 is built from 16 residues. Germline V lookup: CDR1 SGHAT, CDR2 FQNNGV. This chain's CDR3 is CASQLGAGTNTGELFF. The CDR3 DNA follows: TGTGCCAGCCAACTGGGGGCAGGGACGAACACCGGGGAGCTGTTTTTT. The variable domain in full, with the rest retrieved from reference TRBV11-2 and TRBJ2-2, is EAGVAQSPRYKIIEKRQSVAFWCNPISGHATLYWYQQILGQGPKLLIQFQNNGVVDDSQLPKDRFSAERLKGVDSTLKIQPAKLEDSAVYLCASQLGAGTNTGELFFGEGSRLTVL.